These 5 T cell receptor beta chains were sequenced from one sample in a study of T cells after yellow fever vaccination. TCRdb ran MiXCR on the 5' RACE reads and lists one entry per CDR3 protein. Altogether 450,000 to 600,000 distinct CDR3 sequences are present, about 13% being singletons, with the ten largest covering over 12%. This sample comprised PBMCs, obtained on the day of the yellow fever booster vaccination. All receptors derive from a man younger than 40 who received the YFV17D yellow fever vaccine.

This clonotype was picked up many times. This chain links TRBV12-3 or TRBV12-4 with TRBJ2-7; D may correspond to TRBD1 or TRBD2 (6 bases each). The V gene lost 6 bases and the J gene lost 2 bases, with 11 bases spanning the gap. The CDR3 is 13 amino acids. This chain's CDR3 is CASSSGGPYEQYF. The CDR3 DNA is TGTGCCAGCAGCAGTGGGGGGCCCTACGAGCAGTACTTC.

At least ten counts were recorded for this clonotype. One end of the junction does not line up with germline, which may come from a read error. This chain connects TRBV5-1 to TRBJ2-5; D is unclear. CDR3 length equals 14 residues. Germline assignment: CDR1 SGHRS and CDR2 YFSETQ. CDR3 protein: CASSLPGPQETQYF. DNA for the CDR3: TGTGCCAGCAGCCTCCCAGGTCCCCAAGAGACCCAGTACTTC.

This clonotype was found a few times. The chain employs TRBV6-1 and TRBJ2-7; maybe TRBD2 (6 bases). Germline values: CDR1 MNHNS, CDR2 SASEGT. V lost 5 bases and J 4 bases, leaving 15 bases between the germline ends. This CDR3 has 14 residues. CDR3 amino acids: CASSKGLTKYEQYF. The CDR3 DNA reads TGTGCCAGCAGTAAGGGACTGACGAAATACGAGCAGTACTTC.

This clonotype has just a few counts. The rearrangement joins TRBV5-4 to TRBJ2-5; no reliable D call. V was pared by 0 bases and J by 0 bases, with 6 bases between. The germline V gene encodes CDR1 SGHNT and CDR2 YYREEE (reference sequence). This CDR3 is 14 amino acids long. CDR3: CASSLVFNQETQYF. The CDR3 region has the DNA TGTGCCAGCAGCTTGGTGTTCAACCAAGAGACCCAGTACTTC.

This clonotype was seen a few times. The rearrangement uses TRBV4-2 and TRBJ2-1, with TRBD2 identical over 7 bases. J gave up 2 bases and V 0 bases, and 4 bases lay outside the gene matches. From germline, CDR1 is LGHNA and CDR2 YNFKEQ. CDR3 length: 16 amino acids. This CDR3 is CASSQEGRAPYNEQFF. For the CDR3, the DNA is TGTGCCAGCAGCCAAGAGGGGAGGGCCCCCTACAATGAGCAGTTCTTC.